This T cell receptor beta chain originates from a study of T cell responses to AZD1222 COVID-19 vaccine. Study-level points and caveats: Distributed over spike, vaccine-associated CD4 TCRs predominated at 160-218 and 743-854. A mostly white British donor set with more females was recruited, and clonal diversity was possibly underestimated.

The CDR3 is 18 amino acids. Germline assignment: CDR1 SEHNR and CDR2 FQNEAQ (reference sequence). Trimming removed 4 bases at V and 3 bases at J, with 21 bases between. About this clone itself: What it binds is unknown.

Using immunoSEQ multiplex PCR, the repertoire was profiled, and TCRdb retains in-frame clones only, with some absent. The sample has approximately 210,000 clones, 90% to 95% seen once; the top ten hold about 3.5%. This chain uses TRBV7-9 with TRBJ1-4; TRBD1 is a possible D gene (6 bases). The sequences come from peripheral blood, collected 28 days after the second AZD1222 dose. The sequence was obtained from an adult who received the AZD1222 COVID-19 vaccine. CDR3 nucleotide sequence: TGTGCCAGCAGCTGGGGTGCTGCTGGGGGGCTGGCTAATGAAAAACTGTTTTTT. It codes for CASSWGAAGGLANEKLFF. The full variable domain, rest sourced from reference TRBV7-9 and TRBJ1-4, is DTGVSQNPRHKITKRGQNVTFRCDPISEHNRLYWYRQTLGQGPEFLTYFQNEAQLEKSRLLSDRFSAERPKGSFSTLEIQRTEQGDSAMYLCASSWGAAGGLANEKLFFGSGTQLSVL.